These 13 T cell receptor beta chains share one sample of origin, sequenced in a study of PD-1 blockade in mismatch repair-deficient tumors. TCRdb keeps only in-frame clones here, not all; method: immunoSEQ multiplex PCR. The sample carries approximately 60,000 clones, roughly 88% recorded once. This sample comprised peripheral blood, obtained 52 weeks after starting pembrolizumab. These receptor sequences come from an adult with mismatch repair-deficient cancer.

The V call is TRBV7-2, the J call TRBJ2-7; the D is unclear. Germline CDR1 is SGHTA and CDR2 is FQGNSA. Trimming removed 4 bases at V and 2 bases at J, with 15 bases between. The CDR3 spans 15 residues. CDR3 amino acids: CASSWTMGPTYEQYF. CDR3 bases: TGTGCCAGCAGCTGGACCATGGGCCCGACCTACGAGCAGTACTTC.

This clone was picked up one time. The J gene is TRBJ2-7, the V gene TRBV5-6, with D maybe TRBD1 (5 bases). V lost 2 bases to trimming and J lost 3 bases, with 15 bases between them. The CDR3 is 15 residues long. Germline loops: CDR1 SGHDT, CDR2 YYEEEE. The CDR3 here is CASSFNRQMNYEQYF. The CDR3 nucleotides read TGTGCCAGCAGCTTCAATAGACAGATGAACTACGAGCAGTACTTC.

The chain couples TRBV11-2 to TRBJ2-7, with TRBD2 matching 9 bases. The CDR3 covers 14 residues. V gave up 1 base and J gave up 4 bases; unmatched junction bases: 2. Per germline, CDR1 SGHAT and CDR2 FQNNGV. Here the CDR3 reads CASSLVAGEYEQYF. The CDR3 region has the DNA TGTGCCAGCAGCTTAGTAGCGGGGGAGTACGAGCAGTACTTC. Variable domain in full (rest from reference TRBV11-2 and TRBJ2-7): EAGVAQSPRYKIIEKRQSVAFWCNPISGHATLYWYQQILGQGPKLLIQFQNNGVVDDSQLPKDRFSAERLKGVDSTLKIQPAKLEDSAVYLCASSLVAGEYEQYFGPGTRLTVT.

The chain has TRBV6-5 and TRBJ1-1; D ambiguous. CDR1 MNHEY and CDR2 SVGAGI come from the germline V gene. Trimming left V 6 bases short and J 12 bases short, with 11 bases between. This CDR3 region has 10 residues. CDR3 coding DNA: TGTGCCAGCAGACACGATAGGACTTTCTTT. It translates to CASRHDRTFF.

The CDR3 DNA reads TGTGCCAGCAGCCCTCGACAGGGGGCGGACGTGGAGACCCAGTACTTC. This translates into CASSPRQGADVETQYF. The J gene is TRBJ2-5, the V gene TRBV7-9, with 10 bases that match TRBD1. The ends lost 5 bases at V and 5 bases at J; junction bases unmatched: 11. Germline CDR1 SEHNR, CDR2 FQNEAQ (reference sequence). The length of the CDR3 is 16 residues.

This clone was found once. This rearrangement joins TRBV5-3 to TRBJ2-7; TRBD2 might be the D (5 bases). TRBV5-3 is identified as an open reading frame with a role that is uncertain. This CDR3 has 14 residues. Trimming shortened V by 8 bases and J by 2 bases, and 17 bases separated the two germline ends. This CDR3 reads CASSPDLSAYEQYF. The CDR3 region has the DNA TGTGCCAGCAGCCCGGACTTATCCGCCTACGAGCAGTACTTC.

This sequence joins TRBV9 and TRBJ2-3, with 10 bases that match TRBD2. The CDR3 has 17 amino acids. Trimming at V came to 3 bases and at J to 3 bases, leaving 10 bases not matched to a gene. CDR1 and CDR2 from the germline V gene are SGDLS and YYNGEE. In nucleotides, the CDR3 is TGTGCCAGCAGCGAACGGTCCCTAGCGGGAGTTACAGATACGCAGTATTTT. The encoded protein is CASSERSLAGVTDTQYF.

The gene calls are TRBV6-5 and TRBJ1-1, with D maybe TRBD1 (5 bases). V lost 6 bases, J lost 4 bases, and 18 bases lay in between. The germline gives CDR1 MNHEY, CDR2 SVGAGI. CDR3 size: 15 residues. In nucleotides, the CDR3 is TGTGCCAGCAGCTCCCCACCGGGGGGAATCACTGAAGCTTTCTTT. Protein product: CASSSPPGGITEAFF.

J is TRBJ2-4 and V is TRBV28, with TRBD1 matching over 11 bases. This CDR3 contains 14 residues. Germline loops: CDR1 MDHEN, CDR2 SYDVKM. The J segment lost 8 bases and the V segment lost 5 bases, leaving 5 bases of the junction unmatched. CDR3: CASSRPGQGDIQYF. The CDR3 DNA reads as TGTGCCAGCAGTCGTCCGGGACAGGGGGACATTCAGTACTTC.

The sample holds a few counts of this clone. V gene TRBV10-3 combines with J gene TRBJ2-7; D perhaps matches TRBD1 (6 bases). CDR3 length: 13 amino acids. The ends were cut back, 3 bases at V and 2 bases at J, with 8 bases in the middle. CDR1 and CDR2 from the germline V gene are ENHRY and SYGVKD. CDR3 region: CAISEQGPYEQYF. For the CDR3, the DNA is TGTGCCATCAGTGAACAGGGTCCCTACGAGCAGTACTTC.

This clone showed up just a few times. The chain is built from TRBV11-1 and TRBJ2-7; 8 bases are shared with TRBD1. The ends lost 5 bases at V and 1 base at J; junction bases unmatched: 4. Germline values: CDR1 SGHAT, CDR2 FQDESV (reference sequence). The CDR3 is made up of 14 amino acids. The CDR3 protein is CASSPGTGSYEQYF. As DNA, the CDR3 is TGTGCCAGCAGCCCCGGGACAGGTTCCTACGAGCAGTACTTC.

In this sample, this clone is medium-sized (0.01 to 0.1%). The chain is built from TRBV27 and TRBJ2-7; D not certain. V gave up 5 bases and J gave up 6 bases, with 14 bases separating them. CDR3 size: 13 residues. Looked up from germline, CDR1 is MNHEY and CDR2 is SMNVEV (reference sequence). DNA of the CDR3: TGTGCCAGCAGTCCTACGGCCCAAACCGAGCAGTACTTC. As protein: CASSPTAQTEQYF.

The CDR3 loop reads CASSPWRGEKNTEAFF. CDR3 DNA sequence: TGTGCCAGCAGCCCCTGGCGGGGGGAGAAGAACACTGAAGCTTTCTTT. The chain joins TRBV7-9 to TRBJ1-1; weak D call: TRBD1 (5 bases). The CDR3 sequence is 16 residues long. The germline V gene has CDR1 SEHNR and CDR2 FQNEAQ (reference sequence). Trimming stripped 5 bases from V and 1 base from J, with 17 bases between.